The rows below give T cell receptor beta chains drawn from one sample of a study of T-cell memory formation after mild COVID-19. TCRdb recomputed calls from the 5' RACE reads with MiXCR, one row per CDR3 protein. The sample yields around 340,000 distinct CDR3 sequences, around 21% seen once. The sequenced sample consisted of PBMCs or a T cell subset sorted from them (not recorded which). Receptor source: an adult woman who had mild COVID-19 (a few samples of this study predate the infection). Cell type and time point are not known. CDR3s include the opening cysteine and the closing phenylalanine or tryptophan. The D gene is left open where the match is weak. Expanded clones are given a class, and other clones once, few, many or no size at all.

size	V	J	D	DNA	CDR3
.	TRBV28	TRBJ2-5	.	TGTGCCAGCAGGTTACGGTCCCTTAGCCGGCCTCACAAGACCCAGTACTTC	CASRLRSLSRPHKTQYF
few	TRBV5-1	TRBJ2-2	.	TGCGCCAGCAGCCCCAGGGTAGCGAACACCGGGGAGCTGTTTTTT	CASSPRVANTGELFF
many	TRBV10-3	TRBJ2-5	.	TGTGCCATCAGTGGGTGGGGCCAGGAGACCCAGTACTTC	CAISGWGQETQYF
few	TRBV12-3/TRBV12-4	TRBJ2-2	TRBD1	TGTGCCAGCAGTTTACCGGACAGGGGGCCCCTCCTGAACACCGGGGAGCTGTTTTTT	CASSLPDRGPLLNTGELFF
many	TRBV20-1	TRBJ1-1	.	TGCAGTGCTCTCCAAGGGTTCCTCGCTGAAGCTTTCTTT	CSALQGFLAEAFF
.	TRBV29-1	TRBJ1-4	.	TGCAGCATCCGCGGGCGGTCTGAAAAACTGTTTTTT	CSIRGRSEKLFF
few	TRBV4-1	TRBJ1-2	TRBD1	TGCGCCAGCAGCCCCGGACAGGGCTTAGAGACAGGCTACACCTTC	CASSPGQGLETGYTF
few	TRBV25-1	TRBJ2-7	TRBD2	TGTGCCAGCAGTGAATGGGGACTAGCGGGACCCTACGAGCAGTACTTC	CASSEWGLAGPYEQYF
few	TRBV4-1	TRBJ1-2	TRBD1	TGCGCCAGCAGCCCCGTCGGACAGGGAGACTATGGCTACACCTTC	CASSPVGQGDYGYTF
.	TRBV6-2/TRBV6-3	TRBJ1-1	.	TGTGCCAGCAGTTCCAGAGCACTCCTGAACACTGAAGCTTTCTTT	CASSSRALLNTEAFF
.	TRBV20-1	TRBJ2-3	TRBD2	TGCAGTGCTCAGACTAGCGGGAGCTCTAGCACAGATACGCAGTATTTT	CSAQTSGSSSTDTQYF
.	TRBV5-1	TRBJ2-1	.	TGCGCCAGCGGCCTTTCGGACCACGCCAATGAGCAGTTCTTC	CASGLSDHANEQFF
few	TRBV2	TRBJ2-4	TRBD1	TGTGCCAGCAGTGATACAGGGGGAGAAGCCAAAAACATTCAGTACTTC	CASSDTGGEAKNIQYF
.	TRBV7-9	TRBJ1-1	.	TGTGCCAGCAGCCGCCTCGGGGCCCTTGAAGCTTTCTTT	CASSRLGALEAFF
few	TRBV6-5	TRBJ1-2	.	TGTGCCAGCAGTCCTTTGACAGGCGGCGCCTATGGCTACACCTTC	CASSPLTGGAYGYTF
.	TRBV5-6	TRBJ1-2	TRBD1	TGTGCCAGCAGCCGTGGGACAGGCATTAACTATGGCTACACCTTC	CASSRGTGINYGYTF
.	TRBV5-1	TRBJ1-5	TRBD1	TGCGCCAGCAGCTTGGCAGGGGGCTCACGGCAGCCCCAGCATTTT	CASSLAGGSRQPQHF
.	TRBV6-5	TRBJ2-1	TRBD2	TGTGCCAGCAGTGGGACTAGCGGGGGGAGCTCCTACAATGAGCAGTTCTTC	CASSGTSGGSSYNEQFF
.	TRBV4-2	TRBJ2-1	.	TGTGCCAGCAGCCAAGAAAGAGGGGGAGCGGGGAATGAGCAGTTCTTC	CASSQERGGAGNEQFF
many	TRBV6-2/TRBV6-3	TRBJ2-3	.	TGTGCCAGCGGAGCCGGGACCCACATCACAGATACGCAGTATTTT	CASGAGTHITDTQYF
few	TRBV7-9	TRBJ2-3	.	TGTGCCAGCAGCCAGAACGGACAGACTAGCACAGATACGCAGTATTTT	CASSQNGQTSTDTQYF
.	TRBV12-3/TRBV12-4	TRBJ2-1	TRBD2	TGTGCCAGCAGTTTTAGCGGGGGAGTCTACAATGAGCAGTTCTTC	CASSFSGGVYNEQFF
.	TRBV11-2	TRBJ1-1	TRBD1	TGTGCCAGCAGCTTAGGGGGACAGATGGGCACTGAAGCTTTCTTT	CASSLGGQMGTEAFF
once	TRBV20-1	TRBJ2-1	TRBD2	TGCAGTGCTTCCCGTAGCGGGAGGGAGGGCAATGAGCAGTTCTTC	CSASRSGREGNEQFF
.	TRBV5-5	TRBJ1-2	.	TGTGCCAGCAGCTTGGCCGCTGCAAACTATGGCTACACCTTC	CASSLAAANYGYTF
.	TRBV2	TRBJ1-2	.	TGTGCCAGCACTGAGAACACCGTTAACTATGGCTACACCTTC	CASTENTVNYGYTF
few	TRBV6-4	TRBJ2-3	.	TGTGCCAGCAGTGACTCCTTCTCTAGCACAGATACGCAGTATTTT	CASSDSFSSTDTQYF
.	TRBV12-3/TRBV12-4	TRBJ1-5	.	TGTGCCAGCAGTCCCCCGGGCCTCTTCAATCAGCCCCAGCATTTT	CASSPPGLFNQPQHF
.	TRBV24-1	TRBJ2-1	.	TGTGCCACGCGACAATACAATGAGCAGTTCTTC	CATRQYNEQFF
few	TRBV4-3	TRBJ2-1	TRBD2	TGCGCCAGCAGCCAAGAGACTAGCGGTTTTTACGGTGAGCAGTTCTTC	CASSQETSGFYGEQFF
many	TRBV10-3	TRBJ1-1	.	TGTGCCATCAGATCCGGACTCTCGGGAGGGACTGAAGCTTTCTTT	CAIRSGLSGGTEAFF
few	TRBV7-8	TRBJ2-1	.	TGTGCCAGCAGCTCTGGCGACACCTACAATGAGCAGTTCTTC	CASSSGDTYNEQFF
.	TRBV5-1	TRBJ2-1	.	TGCGCCAGCAGCTTGGGACAGATAACCTACAATGAGCAGTTCTTC	CASSLGQITYNEQFF
.	TRBV29-1	TRBJ1-2	.	TGCAGCGTTGAGCAGGCTAACTATGGCTACACCTTC	CSVEQANYGYTF
few	TRBV7-9	TRBJ2-7	.	TGTGCCAGCAGCAGTTGGGGTTACGAGCAGTACTTC	CASSSWGYEQYF
few	TRBV6-5	TRBJ1-2	TRBD1	TGTGCCAGCAGGGCAGACAGGGGAAACTATGGCTACACCTTC	CASRADRGNYGYTF
.	TRBV5-1	TRBJ2-1	TRBD2	TGCGCCAGCAGCTTGGTGTCGCGGGGGGGAGGGGAGCAGTTCTTC	CASSLVSRGGGEQFF
few	TRBV7-9	TRBJ2-2	.	TGTGCCAGCAGCTTTTGGGAGTCGAACACCGGGGAGCTGTTTTTT	CASSFWESNTGELFF
.	TRBV5-1	TRBJ2-3	.	TGCGCCAGCAGTTGGGACTTTTACACAGATACGCAGTATTTT	CASSWDFYTDTQYF
.	TRBV10-3	TRBJ2-3	.	TGTGCCATCAGTGAAGAGGGCTACTCCAATGGAGATACGCAGTATTTT	CAISEEGYSNGDTQYF
.	TRBV2	TRBJ2-3	.	TGTGCCAGCAGTGAAGGGGTTTCCACAGATACGCAGTATTTT	CASSEGVSTDTQYF
.	TRBV6-1	TRBJ1-1	.	TGTGCCAGCAGTGAACACCCTTGGGAAGCTTTCTTT	CASSEHPWEAFF
few	TRBV6-2/TRBV6-3	TRBJ2-7	TRBD2	TGTGCCAGCAGTTCGGGGACTAGCGGCACCTACGAGCAGTACTTC	CASSSGTSGTYEQYF
few	TRBV7-9	TRBJ1-2	.	TGTGCCAGCAGCCTGTTGACGGGATATTATAACTATGGCTACACCTTC	CASSLLTGYYNYGYTF
.	TRBV5-1	TRBJ2-3	TRBD2	TGCGCCAGCAGTAAGGTAGCGGGAGAGGTGGCAGATACGCAGTATTTT	CASSKVAGEVADTQYF
.	TRBV5-1	TRBJ1-2	.	TGCGCCAGCAGCTTGGAGGGTGAATATGGCTACACCTTC	CASSLEGEYGYTF
.	TRBV5-6	TRBJ1-1	.	TGTGCCAGCAGCCCCAACCGCAATGAAGCTTTCTTT	CASSPNRNEAFF
few	TRBV6-5	TRBJ2-5	.	TGTGCCAGCAGTACTGGGACGTTGCTTAAGGAGACCCAGTACTTC	CASSTGTLLKETQYF
few	TRBV24-1	TRBJ2-3	TRBD2	TGTGCCACCAGTGCCCCTTCGGGAGGTTACGCAGATACGCAGTATTTT	CATSAPSGGYADTQYF
.	TRBV11-3	TRBJ2-1	TRBD2	TGTGCCAGCAGCTTAGATCTGGCTAGCGGGAGGAATGAGCAGTTCTTC	CASSLDLASGRNEQFF
few	TRBV5-1	TRBJ2-7	TRBD1	TGCGCCAGCAGCGAACGGACAGGGGAAACCTACGAGCAGTACTTC	CASSERTGETYEQYF
few	TRBV5-4	TRBJ1-1	.	TGTGCCAGCAGCTTGAGATCCCTGAACACTGAAGCTTTCTTT	CASSLRSLNTEAFF
.	TRBV9	TRBJ1-1	TRBD1	TGTGCCAGCAGCGCCCGTGACAGGGGAGAGACTGAAGCTTTCTTT	CASSARDRGETEAFF
.	TRBV24-1	TRBJ2-3	.	TGTGCCACCAGTGGGGCTCAGCGCGCCACAGATACGCAGTATTTT	CATSGAQRATDTQYF
many	TRBV12-3/TRBV12-4	TRBJ1-4	TRBD1	TGTGCCAGCAGGGGGACAGGGGGATTTGTGGCTAATGAAAAACTGTTTTTT	CASRGTGGFVANEKLFF
many	TRBV6-5	TRBJ1-1	.	TGTGCCAGCAGGCGGGACATTTGGAACACTGAAGCTTTCTTT	CASRRDIWNTEAFF
few	TRBV20-1	TRBJ1-2	TRBD1	TGCAGTGCCCTGGACAGGGTAGAGGGCTACACCTTC	CSALDRVEGYTF
many	TRBV15	TRBJ2-7	.	TGTGCCACCAGCAGAGATCGAGGACCCGGCTTCGAGCAGTACTTC	CATSRDRGPGFEQYF
few	TRBV6-6	TRBJ1-2	TRBD1	TGTGCCAGCAGTTATTACAGGGGGCCGGGCGGCTACACCTTC	CASSYYRGPGGYTF